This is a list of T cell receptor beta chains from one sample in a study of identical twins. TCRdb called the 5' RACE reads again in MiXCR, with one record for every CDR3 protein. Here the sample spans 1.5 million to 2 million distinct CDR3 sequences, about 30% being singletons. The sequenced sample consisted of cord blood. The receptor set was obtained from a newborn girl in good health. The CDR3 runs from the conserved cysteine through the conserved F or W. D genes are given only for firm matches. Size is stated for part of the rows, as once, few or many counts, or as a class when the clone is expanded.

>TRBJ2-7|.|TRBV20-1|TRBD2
CSATQHNPGIIAGGHYEQYF
TGCAGTGCTACCCAGCACAATCCAGGGATAATAGCGGGGGGGCACTACGAGCAGTACTTC
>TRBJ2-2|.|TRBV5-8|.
CASSLLRSTNTGELFF
TGTGCCAGCAGCTTGCTGAGGAGTACGAACACCGGGGAGCTGTTTTTT
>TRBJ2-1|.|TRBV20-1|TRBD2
CSASVPLRTSGSYNEQFF
TGCAGTGCTAGTGTCCCCCTAAGGACTAGCGGGAGCTACAATGAGCAGTTCTTC
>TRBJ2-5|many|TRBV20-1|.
CSARSGPQETQYF
TGCAGTGCTAGAAGCGGCCCTCAAGAGACCCAGTACTTC
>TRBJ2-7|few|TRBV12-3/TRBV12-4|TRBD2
CASSSPVGTTTYEQYF
TGTGCCAGCAGTTCCCCTGTCGGGACTACGACCTACGAGCAGTACTTC
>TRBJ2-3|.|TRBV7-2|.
CASSTDPRDTQYF
TGTGCCAGCAGCACCGACCCGAGGGATACGCAGTATTTT
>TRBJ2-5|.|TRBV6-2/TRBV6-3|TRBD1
CASIRDRGYKQYF
TGTGCCAGCATCCGGGACAGGGGCTACAAGCAGTACTTC
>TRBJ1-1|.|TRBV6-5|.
CAGRGTEAFF
TGTGCCGGCAGGGGCACTGAAGCTTTCTTT
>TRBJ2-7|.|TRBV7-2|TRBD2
CASSLWVLAGDYEQYF
TGTGCCAGCAGCCTTTGGGTTCTAGCGGGAGACTACGAGCAGTACTTC
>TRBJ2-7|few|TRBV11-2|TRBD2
CASSSVGTSGKFASYEQYF
TGTGCCAGCAGCTCAGTCGGGACTAGCGGGAAGTTCGCCTCCTACGAGCAGTACTTC
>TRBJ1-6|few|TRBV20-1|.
CSASEGNNSPLHF
TGCAGTGCTAGTGAGGGGAATAATTCACCCCTCCACTTT
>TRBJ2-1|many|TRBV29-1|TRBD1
CSAGRNRGNEQFF
TGCAGCGCTGGCCGAAACAGGGGGAATGAGCAGTTCTTC
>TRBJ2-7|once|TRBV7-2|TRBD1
CASSLARTGKGEQYF
TGTGCCAGCAGCTTAGCTCGGACAGGGAAGGGCGAGCAGTACTTC
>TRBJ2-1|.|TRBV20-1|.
CSAPVVADSYNEQFF
TGCAGTGCCCCTGTGGTAGCGGACTCCTACAATGAGCAGTTCTTC
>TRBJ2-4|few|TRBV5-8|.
CASSAGLPAKNIQYF
TGTGCCAGCAGCGCCGGACTACCAGCCAAAAACATTCAGTACTTC
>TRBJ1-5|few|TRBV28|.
CASTGNQPQHF
TGTGCCAGCACAGGGAATCAGCCCCAGCATTTT
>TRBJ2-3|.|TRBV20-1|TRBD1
CSARAPDRVDTQYF
TGCAGTGCTAGAGCCCCGGACAGGGTAGATACGCAGTATTTT
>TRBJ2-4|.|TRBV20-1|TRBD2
CSARVLAGLPRPNEQYF
TGCAGTGCTAGAGTACTAGCGGGACTACCCCGTCCCAATGAGCAGTACTTC
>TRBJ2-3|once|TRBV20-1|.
CSAMWGLSTDTQYF
TGCAGTGCTATGTGGGGGTTGAGCACAGATACGCAGTATTTT
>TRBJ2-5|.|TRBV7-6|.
CASSLATGLWETQYF
TGTGCCAGCAGCTTAGCTACAGGGCTGTGGGAGACCCAGTACTTC
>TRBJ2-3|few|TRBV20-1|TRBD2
CSARLRGSADTQYF
TGCAGTGCTAGGCTTCGCGGGAGCGCAGATACGCAGTATTTT
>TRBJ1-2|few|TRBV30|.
CACRRQSRYGYTF
TGTGCCTGTAGACGACAGTCCCGCTATGGCTACACCTTC
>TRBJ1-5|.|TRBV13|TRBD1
CAGSLGQGRHQPQHF
TGTGCCGGCAGCTTAGGACAGGGGAGGCATCAGCCCCAGCATTTT
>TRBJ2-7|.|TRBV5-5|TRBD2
CASSAGTSGTLTYNEQYF
TGTGCCAGCAGCGCCGGGACTAGCGGGACCTTAACCTACAATGAGCAGTACTTC
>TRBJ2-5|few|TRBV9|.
CASSTGWVGGKMVETQYF
TGTGCCAGCAGCACGGGATGGGTTGGGGGGAAGATGGTGGAGACCCAGTACTTC
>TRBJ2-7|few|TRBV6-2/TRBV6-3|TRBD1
CASSYRPGQGAFEQYF
TGTGCCAGCAGTTACCGTCCGGGACAGGGGGCGTTCGAGCAGTACTTC
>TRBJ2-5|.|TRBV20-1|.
CSARTGSSYRETQYF
TGCAGTGCTAGAACCGGGTCCTCATACCGGGAGACCCAGTACTTC
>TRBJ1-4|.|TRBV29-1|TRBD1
CSCRDRGEKLFF
TGCAGCTGCCGGGACAGGGGTGAAAAACTGTTTTTT
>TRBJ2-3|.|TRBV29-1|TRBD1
CSVGDRSKTDTQYF
TGCAGCGTGGGGGACAGGAGCAAAACAGATACGCAGTATTTT
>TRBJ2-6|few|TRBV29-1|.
CSVDGPSGANVLTF
TGCAGCGTCGACGGTCCCTCTGGGGCCAACGTCCTGACTTTC
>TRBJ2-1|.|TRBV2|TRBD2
CASSGLAGVGGEQFF
TGTGCCAGCAGTGGGCTAGCGGGAGTAGGCGGTGAGCAGTTCTTC
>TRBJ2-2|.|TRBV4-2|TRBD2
CASSQDWLAGGAGELFF
TGTGCCAGCAGCCAAGATTGGCTAGCGGGAGGGGCCGGGGAGCTGTTTTTT
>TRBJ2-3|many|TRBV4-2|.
CASSQEVASASSTDTQYF
TGTGCCAGCAGCCAAGAAGTGGCTAGCGCCTCTAGCACAGATACGCAGTATTTT
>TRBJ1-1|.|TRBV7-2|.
CASSHVLGGRRGMNTEAFF
TGTGCCAGCAGCCACGTTTTGGGCGGGCGCAGGGGTATGAACACTGAAGCTTTCTTT
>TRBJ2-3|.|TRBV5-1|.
CASSLGPRITDTQYF
TGCGCCAGCAGCTTGGGTCCCAGGATTACAGATACGCAGTATTTT
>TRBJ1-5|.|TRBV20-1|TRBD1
CSARVWDRNQPQHF
TGCAGTGCTAGAGTATGGGACAGGAATCAGCCCCAGCATTTT
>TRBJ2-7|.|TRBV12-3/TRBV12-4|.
CASSFSGLAISYNEQYF
TGTGCCAGCAGTTTCTCGGGCCTAGCTATCTCCTACAATGAGCAGTACTTC
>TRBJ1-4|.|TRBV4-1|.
CASSPGRMGNEKLFF
TGCGCCAGCAGCCCGGGACGGATGGGCAATGAAAAACTGTTTTTT
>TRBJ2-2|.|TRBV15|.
CATRGQADAYTGELFF
TGTGCCACCAGAGGACAAGCGGACGCTTACACCGGGGAGCTGTTTTTT
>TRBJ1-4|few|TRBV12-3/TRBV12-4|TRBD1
CASQGTGVLEKLFF
TGTGCCAGCCAGGGGACAGGGGTCCTTGAAAAACTGTTTTTT
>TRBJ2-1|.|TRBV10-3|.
CAISESLGWDTEQFF
TGTGCCATCAGTGAGTCGCTCGGGTGGGACACTGAGCAGTTCTTC
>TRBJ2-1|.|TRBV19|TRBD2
CASSIGLAGGFEQFF
TGTGCCAGTAGTATCGGGTTAGCGGGAGGGTTTGAGCAGTTCTTC
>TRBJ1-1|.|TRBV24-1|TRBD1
CASRRAGGTEAFF
TGTGCCTCCCGAAGGGCAGGGGGCACTGAAGCTTTCTTT
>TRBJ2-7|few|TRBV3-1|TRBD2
CASSQANSGGEQYF
TGTGCCAGCAGCCAAGCGAATAGCGGGGGCGAGCAGTACTTC
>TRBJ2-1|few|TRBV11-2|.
CASSFLTAEEFF
TGTGCCAGCAGCTTTTTGACTGCGGAAGAGTTCTTC
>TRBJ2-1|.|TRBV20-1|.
CSARARMGHNEQFF
TGCAGTGCTAGAGCGCGAATGGGGCACAATGAGCAGTTCTTC
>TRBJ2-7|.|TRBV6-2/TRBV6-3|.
CASSYWKNEQYF
TGTGCCAGCAGTTACTGGAAAAACGAGCAGTACTTC
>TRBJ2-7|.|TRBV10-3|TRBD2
CAISEGLAGTGEQYF
TGTGCCATCAGTGAGGGACTAGCGGGAACCGGCGAGCAGTACTTC
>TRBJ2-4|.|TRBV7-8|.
CASSLARLAEGTYNEQYF
TGTGCCAGCAGCTTAGCGCGGTTGGCGGAGGGGACCTACAATGAGCAGTACTTC
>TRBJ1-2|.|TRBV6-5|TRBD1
CASSPRQGVYGYTF
TGTGCCAGCAGTCCCCGACAGGGTGTCTATGGCTACACCTTC
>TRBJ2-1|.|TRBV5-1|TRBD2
CASSLVGRGGGREQFF
TGCGCCAGCAGCTTGGTCGGGCGGGGGGGCGGTAGAGAGCAGTTCTTC
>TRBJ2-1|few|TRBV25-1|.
CASSESPGHPNEQFF
TGTGCCAGCAGTGAATCCCCGGGACATCCCAATGAGCAGTTCTTC
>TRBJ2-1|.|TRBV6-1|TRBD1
CASSESRGHGDITYNEQFF
TGTGCCAGCAGTGAATCCAGGGGGCATGGGGATATCACCTACAATGAGCAGTTCTTC
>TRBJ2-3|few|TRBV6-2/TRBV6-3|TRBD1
CASSQQGSSTDTQYF
TGTGCCAGCAGCCAACAGGGGTCTTCCACAGATACGCAGTATTTT
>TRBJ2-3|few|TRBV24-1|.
CATSDFGTEDTQYF
TGTGCCACCAGTGATTTCGGGACCGAGGATACGCAGTATTTT